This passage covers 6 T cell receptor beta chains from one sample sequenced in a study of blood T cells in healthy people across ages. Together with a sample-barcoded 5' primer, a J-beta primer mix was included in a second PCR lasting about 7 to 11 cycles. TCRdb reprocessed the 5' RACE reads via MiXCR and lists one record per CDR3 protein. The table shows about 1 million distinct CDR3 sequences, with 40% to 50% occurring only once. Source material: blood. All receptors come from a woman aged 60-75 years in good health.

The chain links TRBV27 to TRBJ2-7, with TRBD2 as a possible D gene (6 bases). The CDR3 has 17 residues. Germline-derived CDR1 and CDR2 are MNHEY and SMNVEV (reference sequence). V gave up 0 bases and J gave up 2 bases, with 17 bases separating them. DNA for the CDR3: TGTGCCAGCAGTTTATCGGGTGGTGGCGGGGTTGCCTACGAGCAGTACTTC. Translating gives CASSLSGGGGVAYEQYF.

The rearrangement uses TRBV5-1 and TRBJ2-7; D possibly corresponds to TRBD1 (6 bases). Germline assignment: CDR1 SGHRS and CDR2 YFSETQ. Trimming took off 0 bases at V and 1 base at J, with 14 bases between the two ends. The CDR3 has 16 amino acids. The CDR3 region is CASSLEVGAASYEQYF. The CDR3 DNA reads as TGCGCCAGCAGCTTGGAAGTGGGGGCGGCTTCCTACGAGCAGTACTTC.

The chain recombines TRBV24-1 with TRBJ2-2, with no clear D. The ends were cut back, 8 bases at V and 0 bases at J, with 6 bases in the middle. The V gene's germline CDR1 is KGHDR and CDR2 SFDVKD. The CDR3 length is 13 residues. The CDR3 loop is CATKGTNTGELFF. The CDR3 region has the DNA TGTGCCACCAAAGGGACGAACACCGGGGAGCTGTTTTTT.

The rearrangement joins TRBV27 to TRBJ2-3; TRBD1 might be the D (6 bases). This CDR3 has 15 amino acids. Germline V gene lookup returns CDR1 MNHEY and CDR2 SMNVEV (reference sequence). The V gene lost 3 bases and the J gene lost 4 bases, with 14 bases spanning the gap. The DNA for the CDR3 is TGTGCCAGCAGTTTGATAGGGGGATCCGCAGATACGCAGTATTTT. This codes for CASSLIGGSADTQYF.

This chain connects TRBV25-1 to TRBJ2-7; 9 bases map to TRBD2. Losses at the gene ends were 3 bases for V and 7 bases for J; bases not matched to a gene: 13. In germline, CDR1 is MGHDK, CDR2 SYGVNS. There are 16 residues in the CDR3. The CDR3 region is CASSEGAGGPGEEQYF. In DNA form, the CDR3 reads TGTGCCAGCAGTGAGGGGGCGGGAGGGCCTGGTGAGGAGCAGTACTTC.

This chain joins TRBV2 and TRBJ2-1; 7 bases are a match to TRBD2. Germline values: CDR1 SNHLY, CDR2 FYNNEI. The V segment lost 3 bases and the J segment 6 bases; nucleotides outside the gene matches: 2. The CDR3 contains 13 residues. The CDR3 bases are TGTGCCAGCAGTGAGGTAGCGGGCAATGAGCAGTTCTTC. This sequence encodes CASSEVAGNEQFF.